The 10 T cell receptor beta chains given below trace back to one sample, sequenced in a study of T cell responses to AZD1222 COVID-19 vaccine. Repertoires were generated with immunoSEQ multiplex PCR, while TCRdb's copy carries only in-frame clones and drops some. The sample includes around 150,000 clones, 90% of them seen just once. The sequenced sample was peripheral blood, obtained on day 0 of AZD1222 vaccination. The receptors here all came from an adult in good health.

This chain links TRBV7-2 with TRBJ2-1; 7 bases fit TRBD2. The length of the CDR3 is 15 residues. The germline CDR1 and CDR2 sequences are SGHTA and FQGNSA. V lost 5 bases and J lost 3; bases outside the gene matches: 7. The CDR3 DNA is TGTGCCAGCAGCCAACGGGGGGAGGGCTACAATGAGCAGTTCTTC. Amino acids: CASSQRGEGYNEQFF.

The J gene is TRBJ2-2, the V gene TRBV29-1; TRBD2 matches at 8 bases. Germline V lookup: CDR1 SQVTM, CDR2 ANQGSEA. Trimming at V came to 4 bases and at J to 0 bases, leaving 7 bases not matched to a gene. The CDR3 is made up of 16 amino acids. The CDR3 sequence: CSVGFSGIANTGELFF. The CDR3 coding sequence is TGCAGCGTTGGGTTTAGCGGGATCGCGAACACCGGGGAGCTGTTTTTT.

The V gene is TRBV4-3, the J gene TRBJ1-6; 9 bases line up with TRBD1. The V gene end was trimmed by 6 bases and the J gene end by 7 bases; junction bases not matched to a gene: 7. The CDR3 contains 15 residues. Looked up from germline, CDR1 is LGHNA and CDR2 is YSLEER. For the CDR3, the DNA is TGCGCCAGCAGGGACAGGGGTTCAGCAAATTCACCCCTCCACTTT. It encodes CASRDRGSANSPLHF.

The DNA of the CDR3 is TGTGCCAGCAGTTACGTGGCTAGCGGGGGGGGATATGAGCAGTTCTTC. Protein product: CASSYVASGGGYEQFF. This chain connects TRBV6-5 to TRBJ2-1, with 12 bases aligning to TRBD2. Per the germline V gene, CDR1 is MNHEY and CDR2 is SVGAGI. The CDR3 covers 16 residues. The V gene end was trimmed by 2 bases and the J gene end by 8 bases; junction bases not matched to a gene: 7.

J is TRBJ1-2 and V is TRBV6-6, with 7 bases that match TRBD1. The CDR3 sequence is 14 residues long. CDR1 is MNHNY and CDR2 is SVGAGI in the germline V gene (reference sequence). V lost 4 bases and J lost 8; bases outside the gene matches: 10. The DNA for the CDR3 is TGTGCCAGCAGTTCCTATCGTACAGGGGTCGGCTACACCTTC. Its translation: CASSSYRTGVGYTF.

This chain connects TRBV11-2 to TRBJ2-1; D perhaps matches TRBD1 (5 bases). The CDR3 runs to 12 residues. Germline V gene data show CDR1 as SGHAT and CDR2 as FQNNGV. Deletions cut 4 bases from V and 10 bases from J, with 11 bases between. The CDR3, as DNA: TGTGCCAGCAGCTCCCCTAAGGGGGAGCAGTTCTTC. Its protein product is CASSSPKGEQFF.

The V call is TRBV4-1, the J call TRBJ2-7; 11 bases map to TRBD2. Per germline, CDR1 MGHRA and CDR2 YSYEKL. Trimming took 1 base from V and 1 from J; bases not matched to a gene: 6. The CDR3 totals 17 residues. The CDR3 sequence: CASSQVELAGVSYEQYF. The CDR3 DNA sequence: TGCGCCAGCAGCCAAGTTGAACTAGCGGGAGTATCCTACGAGCAGTACTTC.

The CDR3 nucleotides are TGCGCCAGCAGACGAGCGGGAGGGGCCTACGAGCAGTACTTC. It yields the protein CASRRAGGAYEQYF. J is TRBJ2-7 and V is TRBV5-1; 10 bases fit TRBD2. This CDR3 contains 14 residues. The V and J ends lost 5 bases and 2 bases, in that order; junction bases with no gene match: 4. CDR1 and CDR2 from the germline V gene are SGHRS and YFSETQ.

This chain joins TRBV24-1 and TRBJ2-2, with a weak D call TRBD1 (6 bases). The CDR3 is 13 residues long. V lost 5 bases, J lost 7 bases, and 10 bases lay in between. Germline CDR1 is KGHDR and CDR2 is SFDVKD. CDR3: CATSAPGDGELFF. Written as DNA, the CDR3 is TGTGCCACCAGTGCACCAGGGGACGGGGAGCTGTTTTTT.

The chain links TRBV19 to TRBJ1-1; D is perhaps TRBD1 (5 bases). This CDR3 contains 13 residues. The V end was cut by 4 bases, the J end by 3 bases, with 9 bases between. Germline loops: CDR1 LNHDA, CDR2 SQIVND (reference sequence). The CDR3 spells CASSTTGDTEAFF. The CDR3 bases are TGTGCCAGTAGTACCACAGGAGACACTGAAGCTTTCTTT.